This T cell receptor (beta chain) was found in a study of blood T cell repertoires in COVID-19. Data came from immunoSEQ multiplex PCR; TCRdb stores just in-frame clones and leaves some out. The sample shows almost 300,000 clones, 85% to 90% of them seen only once. This CDR3 spans 16 amino acids. Trimming took 6 bases from V and 2 from J; bases not matched to a gene: 6. Germline CDR1 LNHDA, CDR2 SQIVND (reference sequence). This sequence joins TRBV19 and TRBJ2-3; 12 bases fit TRBD2. The sample was peripheral blood. This clonotype was sampled from a man between 65 and 79 years old with acute or convalescent COVID-19. The CDR3 here is CASRRLAGVVTDTQYF. CDR3 DNA sequence: TGTGCCAGTAGGAGACTAGCGGGAGTGGTCACAGATACGCAGTATTTT.